Below, one TCR beta chain is given with its context. This entry belongs to a study of technical replicates of blood from several donors. Profiled with immunoSEQ multiplex PCR; TCRdb holds only in-frame clones, not every one. Of about 73,000 clones in the sample, 85% to 95% were seen once. Sequencing was done on a sample of PBMCs. The receptor was derived from a human donor in good health. Some clones in this sample may be carry-over from other donors' samples.

CDR3 protein: CASSSSRGSTDTQYF. The CDR3 nucleotides read TGTGCCAGCAGCTCTTCTCGGGGTAGCACAGATACGCAGTATTTT. The J gene is TRBJ2-3, the V gene TRBV7-9; tentatively, D is TRBD2 (5 bases). CDR3 size: 15 residues. V was clipped by 4 bases and J by 0 bases, with 11 bases between them. CDR1 SEHNR and CDR2 FQNEAQ come from the germline V gene (reference sequence).